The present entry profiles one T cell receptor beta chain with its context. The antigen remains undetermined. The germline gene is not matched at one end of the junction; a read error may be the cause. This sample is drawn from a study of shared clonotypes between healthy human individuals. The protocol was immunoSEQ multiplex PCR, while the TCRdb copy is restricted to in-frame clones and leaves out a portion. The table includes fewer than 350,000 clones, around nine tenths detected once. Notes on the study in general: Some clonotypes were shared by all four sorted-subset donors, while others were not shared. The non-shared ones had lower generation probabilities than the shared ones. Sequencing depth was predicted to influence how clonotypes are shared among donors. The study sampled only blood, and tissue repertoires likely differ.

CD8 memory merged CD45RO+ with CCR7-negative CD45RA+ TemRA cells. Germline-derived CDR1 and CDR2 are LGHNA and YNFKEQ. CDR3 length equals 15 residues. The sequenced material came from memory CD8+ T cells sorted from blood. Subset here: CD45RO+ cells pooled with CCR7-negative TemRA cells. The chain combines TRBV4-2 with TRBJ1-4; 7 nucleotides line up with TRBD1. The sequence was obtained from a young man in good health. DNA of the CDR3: TGTGCCAGCAGCCAAGAAGGAGGGACAGCAGCCTTGGGAGTTTTT. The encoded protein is CASSQEGGTAALGVF.